The T cell receptor beta chain under discussion was sequenced for a study of CD8 T cells in ankylosing spondylitis. The study's findings and limits: Ankylosing spondylitis blood appeared to be characterized by a TCR beta motif of eight highly homologous variants. Some of the motif variants had earlier been found in reactive arthritis patients' fluid and blood.

This clonotype was detected only a few times. As yet, its antigen is unknown. TCRdb reanalysed the 5' RACE reads using MiXCR and keeps one entry per CDR3 protein. The data hold about 800,000 distinct CDR3 sequences, with around 11% observed a single time. CDR1 and CDR2 (germline): SQVTM, ANQGSEA. The CDR3 spans 15 residues. After removal of 7 bases from V and 4 bases from J, the junction contained 9 bases not matched to a gene. This rearrangement joins TRBV29-1 to TRBJ2-5, with 13 positions matching TRBD2. The source of this sequence is a male donor with ankylosing spondylitis. Sequencing used blood, either unsorted or a sorted T cell fraction (not recorded which). The CDR3: CSAEGLAGALETQYF. The CDR3 coding sequence is TGCAGCGCGGAAGGACTAGCGGGAGCTTTAGAGACCCAGTACTTC.